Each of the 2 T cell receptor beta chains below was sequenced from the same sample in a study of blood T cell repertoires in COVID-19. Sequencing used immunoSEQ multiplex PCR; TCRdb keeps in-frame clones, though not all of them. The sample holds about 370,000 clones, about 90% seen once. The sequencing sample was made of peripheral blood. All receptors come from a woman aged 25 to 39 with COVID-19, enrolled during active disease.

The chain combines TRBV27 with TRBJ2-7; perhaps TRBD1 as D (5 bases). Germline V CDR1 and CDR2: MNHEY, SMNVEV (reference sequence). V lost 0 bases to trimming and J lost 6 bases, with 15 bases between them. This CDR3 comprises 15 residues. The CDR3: CASSLSLRVRGEQYV. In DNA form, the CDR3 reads TGTGCCAGCAGTTTATCGCTTCGGGTAAGGGGCGAGCAGTACGTC.

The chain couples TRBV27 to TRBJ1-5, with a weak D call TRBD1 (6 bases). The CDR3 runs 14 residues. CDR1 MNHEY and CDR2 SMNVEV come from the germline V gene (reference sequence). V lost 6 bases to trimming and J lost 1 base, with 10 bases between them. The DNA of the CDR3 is TGTGCCAGCAGCCAGGACAGAAGCAATCAGCCCCAGCATTTT. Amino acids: CASSQDRSNQPQHF.